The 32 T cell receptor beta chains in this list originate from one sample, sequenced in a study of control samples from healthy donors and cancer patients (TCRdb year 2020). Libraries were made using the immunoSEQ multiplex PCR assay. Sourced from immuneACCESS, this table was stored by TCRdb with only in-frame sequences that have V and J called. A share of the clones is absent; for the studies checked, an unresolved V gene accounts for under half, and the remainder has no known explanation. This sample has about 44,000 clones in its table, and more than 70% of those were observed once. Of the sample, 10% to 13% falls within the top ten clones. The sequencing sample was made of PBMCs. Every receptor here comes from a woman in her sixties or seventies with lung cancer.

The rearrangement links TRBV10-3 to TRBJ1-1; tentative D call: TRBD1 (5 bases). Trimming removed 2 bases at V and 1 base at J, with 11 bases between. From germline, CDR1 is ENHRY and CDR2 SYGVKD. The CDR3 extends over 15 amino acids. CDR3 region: CAISEPGTANTEAFF. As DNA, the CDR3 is TGTGCCATCAGTGAGCCGGGGACGGCGAACACTGAAGCTTTCTTT.

DNA for the CDR3: TGTGCCAGCAGTGACAGGGGCGGCGATCAGCCCCAGCATTTT. Its translation is CASSDRGGDQPQHF. This chain joins TRBV2 and TRBJ1-5, with D perhaps TRBD1 (6 bases). Germline-derived CDR1 and CDR2 are SNHLY and FYNNEI. The V gene lost 3 bases and the J gene lost 5 bases, with 11 bases spanning the gap. This CDR3 comprises 14 residues.

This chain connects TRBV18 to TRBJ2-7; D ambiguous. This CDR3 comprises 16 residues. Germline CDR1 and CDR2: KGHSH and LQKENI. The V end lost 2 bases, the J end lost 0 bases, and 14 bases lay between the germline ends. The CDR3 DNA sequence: TGTGCCAGCTCACCATTGCAGTACTCGAGCTCCTACGAGCAGTACTTC. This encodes CASSPLQYSSSYEQYF.

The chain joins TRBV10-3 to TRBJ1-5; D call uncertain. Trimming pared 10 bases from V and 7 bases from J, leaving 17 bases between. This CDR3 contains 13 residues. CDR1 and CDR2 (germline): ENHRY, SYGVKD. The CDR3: CATTPTGDQPQHF. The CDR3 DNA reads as TGTGCCACCACCCCAACGGGTGACCAGCCCCAGCATTTT.

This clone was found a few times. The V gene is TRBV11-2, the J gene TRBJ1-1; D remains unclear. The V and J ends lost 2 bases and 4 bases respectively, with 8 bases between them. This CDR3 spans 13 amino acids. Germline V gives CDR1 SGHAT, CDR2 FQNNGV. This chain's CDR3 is CASSLIRGTEAFF. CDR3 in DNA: TGTGCCAGCAGCTTAATACGAGGCACTGAAGCTTTCTTT.

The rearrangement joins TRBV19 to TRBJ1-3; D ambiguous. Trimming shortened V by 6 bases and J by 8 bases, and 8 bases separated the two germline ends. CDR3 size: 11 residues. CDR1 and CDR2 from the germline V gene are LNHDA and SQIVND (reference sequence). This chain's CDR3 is CASSSRDTIYF. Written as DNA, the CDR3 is TGTGCCAGTAGCTCTCGGGACACCATATATTTT. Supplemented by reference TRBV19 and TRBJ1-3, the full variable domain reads DGGITQSPKYLFRKEGQNVTLSCEQNLNHDAMYWYRQDPGQGLRLIYYSQIVNDFQKGDIAEGYSVSREKKESFPLTVTSAQKNPTAFYLCASSSRDTIYFGEGSWLTVV.

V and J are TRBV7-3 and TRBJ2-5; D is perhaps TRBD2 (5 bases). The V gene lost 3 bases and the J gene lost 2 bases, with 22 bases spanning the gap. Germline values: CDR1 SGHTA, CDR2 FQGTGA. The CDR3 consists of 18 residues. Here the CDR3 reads CASSLALHFKAGQETQYF. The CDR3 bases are TGTGCCAGCAGCTTGGCGCTACACTTTAAGGCGGGTCAAGAGACCCAGTACTTC.

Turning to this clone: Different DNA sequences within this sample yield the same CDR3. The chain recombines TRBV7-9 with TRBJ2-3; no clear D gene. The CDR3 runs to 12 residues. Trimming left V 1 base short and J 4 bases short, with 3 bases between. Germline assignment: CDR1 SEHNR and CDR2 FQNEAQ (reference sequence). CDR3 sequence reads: CASSLEADTQYF. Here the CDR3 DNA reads TGTGCCAGCAGCTTAGAGGCAGATACGCAGTATTTT.

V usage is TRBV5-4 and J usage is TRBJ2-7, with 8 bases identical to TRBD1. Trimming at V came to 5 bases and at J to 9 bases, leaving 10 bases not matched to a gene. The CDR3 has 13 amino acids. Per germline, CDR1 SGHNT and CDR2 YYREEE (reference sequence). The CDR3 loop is CASRGGQGGTQYF. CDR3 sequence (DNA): TGTGCCAGCAGGGGAGGACAGGGTGGAACGCAGTACTTC.

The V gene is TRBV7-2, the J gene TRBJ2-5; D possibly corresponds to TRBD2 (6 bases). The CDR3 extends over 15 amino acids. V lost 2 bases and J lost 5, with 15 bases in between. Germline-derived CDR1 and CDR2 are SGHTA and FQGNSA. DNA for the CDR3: TGTGCCAGCAGCTTATGGTCGGGAGATGGCGAGACCCAGTACTTC. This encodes CASSLWSGDGETQYF.

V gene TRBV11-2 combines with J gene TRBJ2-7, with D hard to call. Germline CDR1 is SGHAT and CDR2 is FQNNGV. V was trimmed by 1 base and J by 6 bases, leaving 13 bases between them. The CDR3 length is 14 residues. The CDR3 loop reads CASSLVSAMSEQYF. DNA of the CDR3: TGTGCCAGCAGCTTAGTATCGGCTATGTCCGAGCAGTACTTC.

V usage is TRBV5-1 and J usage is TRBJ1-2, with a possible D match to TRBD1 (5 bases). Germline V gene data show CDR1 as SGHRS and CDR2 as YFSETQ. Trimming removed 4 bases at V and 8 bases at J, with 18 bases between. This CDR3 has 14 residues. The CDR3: CASSPSGRRDGYTF. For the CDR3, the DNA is TGCGCCAGCAGCCCCAGCGGACGGAGGGACGGCTACACCTTC.

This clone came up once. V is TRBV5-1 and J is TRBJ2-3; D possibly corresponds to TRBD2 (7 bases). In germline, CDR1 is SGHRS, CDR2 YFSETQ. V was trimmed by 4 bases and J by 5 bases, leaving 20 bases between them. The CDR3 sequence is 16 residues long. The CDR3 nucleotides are TGCGCCAGCAGCCCATTAGGGGGGGAAGGAGGAGATACGCAGTATTTT. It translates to CASSPLGGEGGDTQYF.

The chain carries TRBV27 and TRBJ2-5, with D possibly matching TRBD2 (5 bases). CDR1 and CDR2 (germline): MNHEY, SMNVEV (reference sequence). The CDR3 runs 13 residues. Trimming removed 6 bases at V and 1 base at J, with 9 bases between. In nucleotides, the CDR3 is TGTGCCAGCAGCCAACGGGGCCAAGAGACCCAGTACTTC. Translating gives CASSQRGQETQYF.

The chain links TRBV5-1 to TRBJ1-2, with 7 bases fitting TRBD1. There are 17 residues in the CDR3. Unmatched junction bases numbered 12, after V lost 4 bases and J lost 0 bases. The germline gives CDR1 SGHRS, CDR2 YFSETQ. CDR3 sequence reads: CASSQIPGTDANYGYTF. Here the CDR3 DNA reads TGCGCCAGCAGCCAAATCCCCGGGACAGATGCTAACTATGGCTACACCTTC.

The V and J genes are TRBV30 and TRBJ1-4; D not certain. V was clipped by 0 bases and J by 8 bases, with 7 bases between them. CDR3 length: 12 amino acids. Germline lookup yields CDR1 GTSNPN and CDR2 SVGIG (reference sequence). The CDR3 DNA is TGTGCCTGGAGTGTACTCGTCGAAAAACTGTTTTTT. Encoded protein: CAWSVLVEKLFF.

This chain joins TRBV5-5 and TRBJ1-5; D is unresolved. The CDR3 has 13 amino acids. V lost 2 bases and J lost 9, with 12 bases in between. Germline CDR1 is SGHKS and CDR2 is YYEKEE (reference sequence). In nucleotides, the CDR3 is TGTGCCAGCAGCTTCCTCCAGACGGCGCCCCAGCATTTT. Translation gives CASSFLQTAPQHF.

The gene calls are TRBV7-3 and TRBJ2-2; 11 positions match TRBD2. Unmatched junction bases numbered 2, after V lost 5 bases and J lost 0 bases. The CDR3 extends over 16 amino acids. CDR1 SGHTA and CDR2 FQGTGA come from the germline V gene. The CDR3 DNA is TGTGCCAGCAGCCTGACTAGCGGGACGAACACCGGGGAGCTGTTTTTT. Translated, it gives CASSLTSGTNTGELFF.

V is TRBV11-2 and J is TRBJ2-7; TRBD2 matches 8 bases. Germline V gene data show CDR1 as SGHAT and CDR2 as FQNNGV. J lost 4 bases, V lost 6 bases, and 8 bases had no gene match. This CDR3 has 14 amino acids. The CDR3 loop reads CASSPSGSGYEQYF. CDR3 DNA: TGTGCCAGCAGTCCAAGCGGGAGTGGGTACGAGCAGTACTTC.

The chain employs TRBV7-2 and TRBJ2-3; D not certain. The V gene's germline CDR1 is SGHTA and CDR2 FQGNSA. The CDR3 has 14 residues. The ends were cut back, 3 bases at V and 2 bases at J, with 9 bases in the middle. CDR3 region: CASSLAANTDTQYF. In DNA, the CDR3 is TGTGCCAGCAGCTTGGCAGCGAACACAGATACGCAGTATTTT. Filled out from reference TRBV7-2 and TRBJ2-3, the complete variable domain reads GAGVSQSPSNKVTEKGKDVELRCDPISGHTALYWYRQSLGQGLEFLIYFQGNSAPDKSGLPSDRFSAERTGGSVSTLTIQRTQQEDSAVYLCASSLAANTDTQYFGPGTRLTVL.

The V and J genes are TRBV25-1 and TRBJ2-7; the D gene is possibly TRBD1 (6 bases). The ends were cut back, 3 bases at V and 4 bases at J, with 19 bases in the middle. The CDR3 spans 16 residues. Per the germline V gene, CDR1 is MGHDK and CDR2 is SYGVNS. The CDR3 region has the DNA TGTGCCAGCAGTGACACCTCCGGGACACAGACTTACGAGCAGTACTTC. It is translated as CASSDTSGTQTYEQYF.

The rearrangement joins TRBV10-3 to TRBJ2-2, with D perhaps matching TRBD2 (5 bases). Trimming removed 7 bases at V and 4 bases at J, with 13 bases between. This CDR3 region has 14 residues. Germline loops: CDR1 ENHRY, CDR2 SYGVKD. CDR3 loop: CAIMGSSPTGELFF. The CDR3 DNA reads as TGTGCCATCATGGGGAGTTCCCCCACCGGGGAGCTGTTTTTT.

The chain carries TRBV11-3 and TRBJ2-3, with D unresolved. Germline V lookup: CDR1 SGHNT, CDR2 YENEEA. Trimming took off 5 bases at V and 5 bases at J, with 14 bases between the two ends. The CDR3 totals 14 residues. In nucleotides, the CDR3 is TGTGCCAGCAGCCTGAACTTAAACTTAGATACGCAGTATTTT. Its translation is CASSLNLNLDTQYF.

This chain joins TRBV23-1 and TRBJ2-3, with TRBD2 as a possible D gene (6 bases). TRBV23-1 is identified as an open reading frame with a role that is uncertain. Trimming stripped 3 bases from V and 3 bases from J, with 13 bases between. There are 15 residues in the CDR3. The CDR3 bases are TGCGCCAGCAGTCAGTGGGACTGCCTAACAGATACGCAGTATTTT. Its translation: CASSQWDCLTDTQYF.

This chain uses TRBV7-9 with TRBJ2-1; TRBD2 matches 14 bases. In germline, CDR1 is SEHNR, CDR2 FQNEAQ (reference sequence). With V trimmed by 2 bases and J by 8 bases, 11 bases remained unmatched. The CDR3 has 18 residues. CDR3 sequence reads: CASSLTPRLAGGDDEQFF. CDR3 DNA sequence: TGTGCCAGCAGCTTAACTCCCCGACTAGCGGGAGGGGATGATGAGCAGTTCTTC.

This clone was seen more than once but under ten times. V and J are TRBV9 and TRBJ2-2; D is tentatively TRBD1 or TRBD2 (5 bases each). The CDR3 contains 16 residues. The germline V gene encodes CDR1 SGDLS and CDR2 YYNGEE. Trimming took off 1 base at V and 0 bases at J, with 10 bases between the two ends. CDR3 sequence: CASSVYGTANTGELFF. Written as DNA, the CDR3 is TGTGCCAGCAGCGTATACGGGACGGCGAACACCGGGGAGCTGTTTTTT.

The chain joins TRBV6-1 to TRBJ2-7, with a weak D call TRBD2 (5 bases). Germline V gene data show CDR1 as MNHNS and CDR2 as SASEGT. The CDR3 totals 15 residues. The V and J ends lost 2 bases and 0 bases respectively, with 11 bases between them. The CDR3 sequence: CASSEIGGVSYEQYF. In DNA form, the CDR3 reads TGTGCCAGCAGTGAAATAGGAGGCGTCTCCTACGAGCAGTACTTC.

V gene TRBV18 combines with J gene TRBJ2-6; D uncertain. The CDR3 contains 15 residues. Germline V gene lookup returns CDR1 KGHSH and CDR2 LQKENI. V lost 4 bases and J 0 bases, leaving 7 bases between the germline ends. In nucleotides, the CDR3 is TGTGCCAGCTCACTGGACGGCTCTGGGGCCAACGTCCTGACTTTC. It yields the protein CASSLDGSGANVLTF.

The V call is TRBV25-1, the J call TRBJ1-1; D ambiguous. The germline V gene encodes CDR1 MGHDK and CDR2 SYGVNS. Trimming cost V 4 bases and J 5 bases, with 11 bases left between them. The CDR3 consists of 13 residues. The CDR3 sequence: CASSVHPGTEAFF. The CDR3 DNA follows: TGTGCCAGCAGTGTCCACCCGGGGACTGAAGCTTTCTTT.

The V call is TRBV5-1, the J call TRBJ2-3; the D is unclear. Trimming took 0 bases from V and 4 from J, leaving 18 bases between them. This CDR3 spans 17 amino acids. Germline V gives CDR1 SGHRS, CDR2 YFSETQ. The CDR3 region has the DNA TGCGCCAGCAGCTTGGCCACAGCGTGGGGATTAGCAGATACGCAGTATTTT. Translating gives CASSLATAWGLADTQYF.

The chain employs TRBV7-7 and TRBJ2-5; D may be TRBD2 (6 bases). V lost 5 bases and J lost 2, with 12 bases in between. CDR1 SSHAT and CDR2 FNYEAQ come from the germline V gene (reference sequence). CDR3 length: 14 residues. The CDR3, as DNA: TGTGCCAGCAGCCTGGGTAGCGGTCAAGAGACCCAGTACTTC. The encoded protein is CASSLGSGQETQYF.

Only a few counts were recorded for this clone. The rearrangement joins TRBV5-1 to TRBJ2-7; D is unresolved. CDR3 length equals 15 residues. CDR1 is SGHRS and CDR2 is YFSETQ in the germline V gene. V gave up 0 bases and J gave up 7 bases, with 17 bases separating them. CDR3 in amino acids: CASSLDTYNSQEQYF. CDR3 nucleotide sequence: TGCGCCAGCAGCTTGGACACGTATAACTCGCAGGAGCAGTACTTC.